Here is one T cell receptor (beta chain) with its context. This specimen comes from a study of blood T cell repertoires in COVID-19. The data were produced by immunoSEQ multiplex PCR, yet TCRdb's version contains in-frame clones alone and is incomplete. The sample has about 120,000 clones, roughly 87% seen once. The sequenced sample was peripheral blood. This clonotype was sampled from a man aged 80 or over with acute or convalescent COVID-19.

The CDR3 here is CASSSGTGHHEQYF. Written as DNA, the CDR3 is TGTGCCAGCAGCTCCGGGACAGGGCACCACGAGCAGTACTTC. The V gene is TRBV11-2, the J gene TRBJ2-7; 9 nucleotides match TRBD1. Unmatched junction bases numbered 6, after V lost 4 bases and J lost 5 bases. This CDR3 comprises 14 residues. Germline loops: CDR1 SGHAT, CDR2 FQNNGV.